This T cell receptor beta chain was captured in a study of shared clonotypes between healthy human individuals. Study in general: Each donor contributed plates that comprised three CD4 naive, three CD4 memory, two CD8 naive and one CD8 memory.

Study results and limitations: Memory subsets generally showed smaller estimated richness than naive subsets did.

Selected positively for CCR7 and CD45RO-negative, naive CD8 cells excluded terminally differentiated effector memory CD45RA+ cells. Genomic DNA from each subset was divided evenly over several immunoSEQ plates. Template for every sorted-subset replicate PCR totaled about 0.2 ug DNA, approximately 30,000 T cell genomes. Only in-frame clones appear in the TCRdb table, and some are missing; sequencing was by immunoSEQ multiplex PCR. The table has 600,000 or so clones, approximately 95% seen once; the top ten hold 0.11%. The CDR3 totals 11 residues. V gave up 6 bases and J gave up 3 bases, with 9 bases separating them. The V gene's germline CDR1 is DFQATT and CDR2 SNEGSKA (reference sequence). With respect to this clone: The antigen is not known.

Input material: naive CD8+ T cells sorted from blood. This TCR was sampled from a woman in her twenties or thirties in good health. The chain carries TRBV20-1 and TRBJ2-7; D gene unclear. CDR3 region: CSAEDDYEQYF. CDR3 sequence (DNA): TGCAGTGCGGAAGACGACTACGAGCAGTACTTC.